A single sample is the source of the 7 T cell receptor beta chains below, sequenced in a study of patients with pleural tuberculosis. TCRdb reanalysed the reads using MiXCR and keeps one entry per CDR3 protein. The profile shows 29,000 or so distinct CDR3 sequences, roughly 18% of them singletons. The material sequenced was peripheral blood. Receptor source: a human donor with pleural tuberculosis.

A remark on this clonotype: A much larger clone sits a single nucleotide away, making a read error possible. The chain carries TRBV4-1 and TRBJ2-7; the D is unclear. This CDR3 spans 14 amino acids. The germline CDR1 and CDR2 sequences are MGHRA and YSYEKL. V was trimmed by 0 bases and J by 3 bases, leaving 9 bases between them. Written as DNA, the CDR3 is TGCGCCAGCAGCCAAGATACCCAGAGCTACGAGCAGTACTTC. Amino acids: CASSQDTQSYEQYF.

This clonotype was counted many times. The rearrangement joins TRBV7-2 to TRBJ1-1, with D perhaps matching TRBD1 (6 bases). CDR1 is SGHTA, CDR2 FQGNSA, per germline. The CDR3 has 15 residues. Trimming cost V 5 bases and J 1 base, with 14 bases left between them. CDR3 DNA sequence: TGTGCCAGCAGCCCAAGGGGGGGCCGGAACACTGAAGCTTTCTTT. It encodes CASSPRGGRNTEAFF.

This clonotype was picked up many times. The rearrangement uses TRBV5-1 and TRBJ2-3, with 13 bases aligning to TRBD2. J lost 2 bases, V lost 4 bases, and 4 bases had no gene match. The CDR3 has 16 amino acids. Looked up from germline, CDR1 is SGHRS and CDR2 is YFSETQ. The CDR3 loop reads CASSAGLAGSTDTQYF. CDR3 nucleotide sequence: TGCGCCAGCAGCGCGGGACTAGCGGGATCCACAGATACGCAGTATTTT.

This clonotype appeared many times. This chain connects TRBV20-1 to TRBJ2-7; 7 bases agree with TRBD1. The length of the CDR3 is 14 residues. Looked up from germline, CDR1 is DFQATT and CDR2 is SNEGSKA (reference sequence). The J segment lost 6 bases and the V segment lost 5 bases, leaving 13 bases of the junction unmatched. The CDR3 nucleotides are TGCAGTGCTGGACGGCCTGGGACAGTTCCCGAGCAGTACTTC. It codes for CSAGRPGTVPEQYF.

This clonotype was detected ten times or more. The chain combines TRBV15 with TRBJ2-7; 8 bases are shared with TRBD2. The germline gives CDR1 LNHNV, CDR2 YYDKDF (reference sequence). CDR3 length: 12 residues. V was pared by 11 bases and J by 7 bases, with 10 bases of the junction left unmatched. CDR3 loop: CASGLAAGEQYF. The CDR3 DNA sequence: TGTGCCTCCGGACTAGCTGCGGGGGAGCAGTACTTC.

This clonotype was recorded at least ten times. The chain employs TRBV24-1 and TRBJ2-3, with D possibly TRBD2 on 6 matching bases. V lost 0 bases and J 2 bases, leaving 8 bases between the germline ends. Germline V gene data show CDR1 as KGHDR and CDR2 as SFDVKD. CDR3 length equals 15 residues. The CDR3 loop reads CATSDLASDTDTQYF. The DNA of the CDR3 is TGTGCCACCAGTGATTTGGCTAGCGACACAGATACGCAGTATTTT.

The sample holds many counts of this clonotype. This sequence joins TRBV4-1 and TRBJ1-1, with D possibly being TRBD1 (5 bases). CDR1 is MGHRA, CDR2 YSYEKL, per germline. Trimming removed 0 bases from V and 5 bases from J, with 13 bases in between. The CDR3 runs to 15 residues. CDR3 bases: TGCGCCAGCAGCCAAGAAGGAGCCCGGGGGACTGAAGCTTTCTTT. It codes for CASSQEGARGTEAFF.